The 17 T cell receptor beta chains below were found in one sample sequenced in a study of blood T cell repertoires in COVID-19. Libraries were prepared by immunoSEQ multiplex PCR; TCRdb keeps only in-frame clonotypes and omits some of them. The sample has some 85,000 clones; roughly four fifths are singletons. What was sequenced was peripheral blood. Source of these receptors: a woman of 80 years or more with active or convalescent COVID-19.

The gene calls are TRBV3-1 (or the pseudogene TRBV3-2) and TRBJ2-5, with a tentative D call TRBD1 (5 bases). The CDR3 totals 14 residues. The germline V gene encodes CDR1 LGHDT and CDR2 YNNKEL (reference sequence). V gave up 3 bases and J gave up 5 bases, with 13 bases separating them. In DNA, the CDR3 is TGTGCCAGCAGCCACAGGGTGTTCGAGGAGACCCAGTACTTC. It is translated as CASSHRVFEETQYF.

The V call is TRBV30, the J call TRBJ1-3; D is perhaps TRBD1 (5 bases). Trimming shortened V by 3 bases and J by 2 bases, and 26 bases separated the two germline ends. The germline V gene has CDR1 GTSNPN and CDR2 SVGIG (reference sequence). The CDR3 has 19 residues. CDR3 in amino acids: CAWSRRGTHRGDPGNTIYF. CDR3 coding DNA: TGTGCCTGGAGCAGGCGGGGGACTCACCGGGGGGATCCTGGAAACACCATATATTTT.

In DNA, the CDR3 is TGTGCCAGCAGCGTAGGCTCGACAGGAGACTCCTCTGGGGCCAACGTCCTGACTTTC. Protein sequence: CASSVGSTGDSSGANVLTF. The chain has TRBV9 and TRBJ2-6; tentatively, D is TRBD1 (6 bases). Per the germline V gene, CDR1 is SGDLS and CDR2 is YYNGEE. The CDR3 length is 19 residues. With 0 bases removed from V and 0 bases from J, the gap between germline ends came to 16 bases.

Concerning this clone: In the same sample, other DNA sequences code for this CDR3. The chain recombines TRBV4-3 with TRBJ2-2; possibly TRBD1 for D (6 bases). V dropped 1 base and J dropped 4 bases, with 7 bases sitting between them. Germline V gene lookup returns CDR1 LGHNA and CDR2 YSLEER. CDR3 length: 14 amino acids. CDR3 DNA sequence: TGCGCCAGCAGCCAAGTAGGGGGCACCGGGGAGCTGTTTTTT. Translated: CASSQVGGTGELFF.

The table lists this clone with many counts. The J gene is TRBJ2-4, the V gene TRBV29-1, with TRBD1 identical over 7 bases. The junction had 5 bases not matched to a gene; V was cut back by 6 bases and J by 3 bases. From germline, CDR1 is SQVTM and CDR2 ANQGSEA. This CDR3 region has 13 residues. CDR3 nucleotide sequence: TGCAGCGTCATACAGGGGAACAAAAACATTCAGTACTTC. Amino acids: CSVIQGNKNIQYF.

This clone appeared a few times. This sequence joins TRBV10-3 and TRBJ1-6; possible D gene TRBD1, 5 bases. The CDR3 sequence is 15 residues long. Germline-derived CDR1 and CDR2 are ENHRY and SYGVKD. Trimming removed 11 bases at V and 5 bases at J, with 19 bases between. CDR3 residues: CAAHPSGTDNSPLHF. The CDR3 DNA is TGTGCCGCCCACCCAAGCGGGACCGATAATTCACCCCTCCACTTT.

This clone was observed at least ten times. In DNA form, the CDR3 reads TGCGCCAGCACCCCCGGGACACCCGATAATTCACCCCTCCACTTT. Translating gives CASTPGTPDNSPLHF. The chain combines TRBV5-1 with TRBJ1-6; D perhaps matches TRBD1 (6 bases). The CDR3 totals 15 residues. The V end was cut by 6 bases, the J end by 5 bases, with 15 bases between. CDR1 and CDR2 from the germline V gene are SGHRS and YFSETQ.

This chain uses TRBV28 with TRBJ1-2; 9 nucleotides line up with TRBD1. This CDR3 spans 16 amino acids. Germline V CDR1 and CDR2: MDHEN, SYDVKM. V lost 10 bases, J lost 7 bases, and 19 bases stayed unmatched. CDR3 in DNA: TGTGCCACCACGTCCCCCGGGACAGGGTTAGGTGGTGGCTACACCTTC. It specifies CATTSPGTGLGGGYTF.

V usage is TRBV25-1 and J usage is TRBJ2-2; 7 bases are shared with TRBD2. After removal of 1 base from V and 5 bases from J, the junction contained 7 bases not matched to a gene. This CDR3 has 16 amino acids. Germline V gene sequence: CDR1 MGHDK, CDR2 SYGVNS. The CDR3 nucleotides are TGTGCCAGCAGTGAATGGCAGGGAGGGAGGACCGGGGAGCTGTTTTTT. It yields the protein CASSEWQGGRTGELFF.

The rearrangement joins TRBV6-2 or TRBV6-3 to TRBJ2-7; no definite D call. The V gene lost 6 bases and the J gene lost 5 bases, with 8 bases spanning the gap. The CDR3 runs to 11 residues. Germline CDR1 is MNHEY and CDR2 is SVGEGT. The CDR3 region is CASSQLHEQYF. In nucleotides, the CDR3 is TGTGCCAGCAGCCAACTTCACGAGCAGTACTTC.

The J gene is TRBJ1-2, the V gene TRBV6-5; 11 positions match TRBD1. CDR1 is MNHEY and CDR2 is SVGAGI in the germline V gene. The length of the CDR3 is 14 residues. J was trimmed by 7 bases and V by 4 bases; bases with no gene match: 5. For the CDR3, the DNA is TGTGCCAGCAGTTGGGGACAGGGGGTGAGTGGCTACACCTTC. Translation: CASSWGQGVSGYTF.

This chain joins TRBV18 and TRBJ1-1; 10 bases align to TRBD1. Germline CDR1 reads KGHSH; CDR2 reads LQKENI. V lost 3 bases, J lost 4 bases, and 2 bases stayed unmatched. This CDR3 has 14 residues. The CDR3 DNA reads TGTGCCAGCTCACCCGACAGGGGGCTCACTGAAGCTTTCTTT. This translates into CASSPDRGLTEAFF.

The V gene is TRBV21-1, the J gene TRBJ1-6; the D segment call TRBD1 is taken from the table without a DNA check. TRBV21-1 is described as a pseudogene. The CDR3 has 17 amino acids. CDR3 loop: CASSKGETGSILSPLHF. Here the CDR3 DNA reads TGTGCCAGCAGCAAAGGTGAGACAGGCTCGATACTTTCACCCCTCCACTTT.

The genes are TRBV5-1 and TRBJ1-2, with D possibly TRBD1 on 6 matching bases. This CDR3 is 14 amino acids long. With 3 bases removed from V and 4 bases from J, the gap between germline ends came to 13 bases. CDR1 is SGHRS and CDR2 is YFSETQ in the germline V gene. The DNA for the CDR3 is TGCGCCAGCAGCTCTCCCACAGGGACCTATGGCTACACCTTC. The encoded protein is CASSSPTGTYGYTF.

This CDR3 reads CASSPGVEQYF. The CDR3, as DNA: TGTGCCAGCAGCCCGGGCGTCGAGCAGTACTTC. The gene calls are TRBV6-2 or TRBV6-3 and TRBJ2-7; the D is unclear. V was shortened by 6 bases and J by 6 bases, with 9 bases between the two germline ends. The CDR3 runs 11 residues. CDR1 is MNHEY, CDR2 SVGEGT, per germline.

The V and J genes are TRBV4-3 and TRBJ2-7; 7 nucleotides agree with TRBD1. Germline loops: CDR1 LGHNA, CDR2 YSLEER. The V and J ends lost 0 bases and 2 bases, in that order; junction bases with no gene match: 4. The CDR3 runs 15 residues. CDR3: CASSQDKGTAYEQYF. CDR3 coding DNA: TGCGCCAGCAGCCAAGACAAGGGGACAGCCTACGAGCAGTACTTC.

V and J are TRBV4-3 and TRBJ2-2; TRBD2 aligns across 14 bases. Germline assignment: CDR1 LGHNA and CDR2 YSLEER. The trim removed 4 bases at V and 2 bases at J, leaving 9 bases unmatched. The CDR3 contains 19 residues. In DNA form, the CDR3 reads TGCGCCAGCAGCCGGAGACTAGCGGGGGGGGCAGCCAACACCGGGGAGCTGTTTTTT. As protein: CASSRRLAGGAANTGELFF.